Sequencing of this TCR beta chain was carried out in a study of cytomegalovirus exposure and HLA in healthy donors. The wider study: Drawn from HLA-typed donors, 80 million to 95 million unique TCRs were held in an early data release. General study results and limits: Indistinguishable V segments, including TRBV6-2 and TRBV6-3, were excluded. Previously analyzed data showed that most TCR beta V segments were productive at a frequency of about 87% or about 30%.

Vbeta (60) and Jbeta (13) primers were used in the PCR. Profiled with immunoSEQ multiplex PCR; TCRdb holds only in-frame clones, not every one. The sample yields 250,000 to 350,000 clones, approximately 90% seen once. After removal of 4 bases from V and 2 bases from J, the junction contained 3 bases not matched to a gene. The CDR3 extends over 15 amino acids. CDR1 is MGHRA, CDR2 YSYEKL, per germline. A word on this clone: Its antigen remains unidentified.

V and J are TRBV4-1 and TRBJ1-5, with 9 bases fitting TRBD1. Sequenced sample: PBMCs. The clonotype was recovered from a man aged 35 to 55 in good health and CMV-seropositive. CDR3 residues: CASSPTGGGNQPQHF. The CDR3 nucleotides are TGCGCCAGCAGCCCCACAGGGGGCGGCAATCAGCCCCAGCATTTT.